The text below deals with one TCR beta chain. Its antigen is currently unknown. The entry originates in a study of T cells after yellow fever vaccination. Study-level findings and limits: FACS-sorted repertoires might harbor abundant contaminating clonotypes from the bulk population.

TCRdb processed the 5' RACE reads anew with MiXCR; each CDR3 protein has one entry. Of roughly 500,000 distinct CDR3 sequences in the sample, 15% to 20% were seen once. This TCR derives from a man under 40 who received the YFV17D yellow fever vaccine. The material was PBMCs, obtained 15 days after the yellow fever booster vaccination.

CDR3 region: CASSPLTGGPSDTQYF. The CDR3 DNA sequence: TGTGCCAGCAGCCCGCTGACGGGAGGGCCGTCGGATACGCAGTATTTT. This chain joins TRBV3-1 and TRBJ2-3; TRBD2 matches at 8 bases. Germline CDR1 reads LGHDT; CDR2 reads YNNKEL (reference sequence). V was clipped by 4 bases and J by 6 bases; unmatched bases: 12. The CDR3 contains 16 residues.